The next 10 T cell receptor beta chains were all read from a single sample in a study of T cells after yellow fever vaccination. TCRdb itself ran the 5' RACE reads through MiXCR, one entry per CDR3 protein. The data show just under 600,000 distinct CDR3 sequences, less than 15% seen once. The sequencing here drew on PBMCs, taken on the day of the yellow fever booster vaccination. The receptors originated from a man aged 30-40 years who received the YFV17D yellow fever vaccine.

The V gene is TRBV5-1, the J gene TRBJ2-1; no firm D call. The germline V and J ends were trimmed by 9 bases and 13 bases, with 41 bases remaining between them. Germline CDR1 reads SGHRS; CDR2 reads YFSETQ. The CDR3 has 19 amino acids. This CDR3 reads CATFWQNPRNHFRCQVQFF. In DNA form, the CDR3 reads TGCGCCACCTTCTGGCAGAACCCCCGCAACCACTTCCGCTGTCAAGTCCAGTTCTTC.

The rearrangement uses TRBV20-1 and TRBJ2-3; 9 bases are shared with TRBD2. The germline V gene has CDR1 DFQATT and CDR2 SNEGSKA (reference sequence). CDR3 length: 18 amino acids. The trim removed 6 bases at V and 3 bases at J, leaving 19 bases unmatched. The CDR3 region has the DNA TGCAGTGCAGACGATAGCGGGAGTCCCACAGGGAGAACAGATACGCAGTATTTT. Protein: CSADDSGSPTGRTDTQYF.

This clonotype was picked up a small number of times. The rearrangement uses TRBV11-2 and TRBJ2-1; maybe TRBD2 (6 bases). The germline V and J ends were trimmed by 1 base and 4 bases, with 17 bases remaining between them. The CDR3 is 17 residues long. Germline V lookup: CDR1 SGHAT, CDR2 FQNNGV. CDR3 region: CASSLGDSLILYNEQFF. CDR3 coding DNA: TGTGCCAGCAGCTTAGGGGACTCCCTCATTCTTTACAATGAGCAGTTCTTC.

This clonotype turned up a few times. The CDR3 coding sequence is TGTGCCAGCAGCTTAGCCGGGACTAGCGGGAGGGCGGCGCAGTATTTT. Protein: CASSLAGTSGRAAQYF. The chain joins TRBV7-2 to TRBJ2-3; 16 bases agree with TRBD2. The CDR3 sequence is 16 residues long. Losses at the gene ends were 0 bases for V and 10 bases for J; bases not matched to a gene: 4. The germline CDR1 and CDR2 sequences are SGHTA and FQGNSA.

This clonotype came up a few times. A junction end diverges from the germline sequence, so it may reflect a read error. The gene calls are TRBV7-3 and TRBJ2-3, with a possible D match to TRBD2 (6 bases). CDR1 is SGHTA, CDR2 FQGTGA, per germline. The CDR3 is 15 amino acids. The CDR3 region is CASSLTWTNTDTQYF. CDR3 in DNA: TGCGCCAGCAGTTTAACTTGGACTAACACAGATACGCAGTATTTT.

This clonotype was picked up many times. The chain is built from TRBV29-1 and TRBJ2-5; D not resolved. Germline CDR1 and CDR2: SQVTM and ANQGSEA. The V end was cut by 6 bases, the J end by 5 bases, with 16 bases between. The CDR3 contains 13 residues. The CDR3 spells CSVLTLVGETQYF. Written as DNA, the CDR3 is TGCAGCGTCCTGACCTTGGTCGGGGAGACCCAGTACTTC.

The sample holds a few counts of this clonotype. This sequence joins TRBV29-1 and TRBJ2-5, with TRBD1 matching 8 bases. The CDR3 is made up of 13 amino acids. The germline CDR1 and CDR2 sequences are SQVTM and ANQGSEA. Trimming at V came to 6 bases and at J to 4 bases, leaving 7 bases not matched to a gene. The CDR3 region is CSVHAGGGETQYF. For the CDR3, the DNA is TGCAGCGTCCATGCAGGGGGCGGAGAGACCCAGTACTTC.

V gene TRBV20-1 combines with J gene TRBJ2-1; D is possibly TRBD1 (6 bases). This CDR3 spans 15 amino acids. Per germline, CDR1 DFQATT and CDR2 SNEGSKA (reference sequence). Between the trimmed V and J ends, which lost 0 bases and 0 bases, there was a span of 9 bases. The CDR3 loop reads CSARDGQTSYNEQFF. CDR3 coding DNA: TGCAGTGCTAGAGACGGACAGACCTCCTACAATGAGCAGTTCTTC.

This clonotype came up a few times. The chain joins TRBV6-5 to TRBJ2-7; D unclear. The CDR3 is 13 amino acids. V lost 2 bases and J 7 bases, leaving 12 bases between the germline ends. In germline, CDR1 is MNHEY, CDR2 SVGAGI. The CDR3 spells CASSYREGREQYF. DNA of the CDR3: TGTGCCAGCAGTTACAGGGAAGGGCGGGAGCAGTACTTC.

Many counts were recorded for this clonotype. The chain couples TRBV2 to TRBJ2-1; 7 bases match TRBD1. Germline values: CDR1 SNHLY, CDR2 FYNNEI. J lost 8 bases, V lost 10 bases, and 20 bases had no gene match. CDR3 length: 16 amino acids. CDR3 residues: CATHPIIAGGRDEQFF. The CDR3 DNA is TGTGCCACCCATCCCATCATTGCAGGGGGTAGGGATGAGCAGTTCTTC.